One TCR beta chain is described in this entry. Its antigen is not identified. The data belong to a study of CD8 T cells in Susac syndrome. General study points: The CD4+ T cell repertoires that were profiled in Susac syndrome showed no clonal expansion.

The CDR3 loop spans 10 amino acids. The germline V and J ends were trimmed by 4 bases and 7 bases, with 7 bases remaining between them. Germline V gene sequence: CDR1 SQVTM, CDR2 ANQGSEA. An input of roughly 0.45 to 1 ug of RNA was subjected to reverse transcription using random hexamers. TCRdb reprocessed the immunoSEQ multiplex PCR reads via MiXCR and lists one record per CDR3 protein. The sample yields just over 150,000 distinct CDR3 sequences, around 96% seen once. This TCR was recovered from a human donor with Susac syndrome. This sequence joins TRBV29-1 and TRBJ1-2, with no clear D. Input material: CD4+ T cells from PBMCs. The CDR3 DNA sequence: TGCAGCGTTGGGAGCGGTGGCTACACCTTC. Translated, it gives CSVGSGGYTF.